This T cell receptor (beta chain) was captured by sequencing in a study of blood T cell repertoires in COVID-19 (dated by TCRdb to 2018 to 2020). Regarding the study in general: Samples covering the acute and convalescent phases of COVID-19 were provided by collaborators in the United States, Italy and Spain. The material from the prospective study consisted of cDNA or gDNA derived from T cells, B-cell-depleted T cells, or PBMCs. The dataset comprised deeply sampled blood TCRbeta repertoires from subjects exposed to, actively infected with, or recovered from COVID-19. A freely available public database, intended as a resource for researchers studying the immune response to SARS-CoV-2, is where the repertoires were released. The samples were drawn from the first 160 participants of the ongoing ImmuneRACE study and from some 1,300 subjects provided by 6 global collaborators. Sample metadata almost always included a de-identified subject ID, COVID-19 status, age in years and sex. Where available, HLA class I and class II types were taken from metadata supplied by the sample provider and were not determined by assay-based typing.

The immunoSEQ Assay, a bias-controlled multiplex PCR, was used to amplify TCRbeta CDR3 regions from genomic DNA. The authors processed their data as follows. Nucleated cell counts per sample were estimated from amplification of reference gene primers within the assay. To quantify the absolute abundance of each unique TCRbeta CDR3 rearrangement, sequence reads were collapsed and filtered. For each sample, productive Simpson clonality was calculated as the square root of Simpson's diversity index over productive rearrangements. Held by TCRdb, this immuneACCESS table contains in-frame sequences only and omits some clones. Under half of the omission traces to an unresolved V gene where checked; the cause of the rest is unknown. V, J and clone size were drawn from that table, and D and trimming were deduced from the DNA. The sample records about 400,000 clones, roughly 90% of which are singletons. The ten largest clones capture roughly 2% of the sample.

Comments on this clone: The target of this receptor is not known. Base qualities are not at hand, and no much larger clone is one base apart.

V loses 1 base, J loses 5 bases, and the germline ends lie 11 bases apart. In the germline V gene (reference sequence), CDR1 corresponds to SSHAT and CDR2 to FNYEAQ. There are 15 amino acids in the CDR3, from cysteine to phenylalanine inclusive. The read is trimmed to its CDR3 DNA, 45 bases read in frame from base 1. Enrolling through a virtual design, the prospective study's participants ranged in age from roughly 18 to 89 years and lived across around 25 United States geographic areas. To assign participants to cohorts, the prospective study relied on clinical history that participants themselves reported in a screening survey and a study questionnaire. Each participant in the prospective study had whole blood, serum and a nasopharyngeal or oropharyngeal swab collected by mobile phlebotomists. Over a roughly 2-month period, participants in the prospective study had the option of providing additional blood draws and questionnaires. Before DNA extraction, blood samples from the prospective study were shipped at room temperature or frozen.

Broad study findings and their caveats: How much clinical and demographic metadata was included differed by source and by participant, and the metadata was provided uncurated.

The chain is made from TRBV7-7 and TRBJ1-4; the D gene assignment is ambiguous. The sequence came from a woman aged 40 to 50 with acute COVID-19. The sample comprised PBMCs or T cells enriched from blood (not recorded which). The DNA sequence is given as TGTGCCAGCAGCTTAGGGGCCACACCGAATGAAAAACTGTTTTTT. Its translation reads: CASSLGATPNEKLFF.